This T cell receptor beta chain appears in the sequencing data of a study of Ad26.COV2.S vaccination and SARS-CoV-2 variants. Overall study results and limits: Vaccine recipients showed a spike-specific TCR breadth that was higher than in placebo recipients. The authors reported substantial breadth in spike-specific CD8+ and CD4+ T cell responses after vaccination.

To note about this clone: What it binds is not known.

The CDR3 runs to 15 residues. Trimming removed 5 bases from V and 0 bases from J, with 15 bases in between. Per the germline V gene, CDR1 is SGHDT and CDR2 is YYEEEE. The table came from immunoSEQ multiplex PCR; TCRdb's copy has only in-frame clones and leaves some out. The sample has about 350,000 clones; 88% are singletons. Documented treatment: roughly 19 received Ad26.COV2.S at low or high dose, single or two shots; about 5 received placebo; per-sample allocation not given. Sampling was done on day 63 after the first vaccine or placebo injection. The sequence derives from a person aged 18-60 years who received the Ad26.COV2.S COVID-19 vaccine or a placebo. The specimen was peripheral blood, collected in a trial of Ad26.COV2.S vaccine versus placebo. The rearrangement uses TRBV5-6 and TRBJ2-7; no clear D. CDR3 DNA: TGTGCCAGCAGTCCTCTATCGGGTGGCTCCTACGAGCAGTACTTC. Translating it yields CASSPLSGGSYEQYF.